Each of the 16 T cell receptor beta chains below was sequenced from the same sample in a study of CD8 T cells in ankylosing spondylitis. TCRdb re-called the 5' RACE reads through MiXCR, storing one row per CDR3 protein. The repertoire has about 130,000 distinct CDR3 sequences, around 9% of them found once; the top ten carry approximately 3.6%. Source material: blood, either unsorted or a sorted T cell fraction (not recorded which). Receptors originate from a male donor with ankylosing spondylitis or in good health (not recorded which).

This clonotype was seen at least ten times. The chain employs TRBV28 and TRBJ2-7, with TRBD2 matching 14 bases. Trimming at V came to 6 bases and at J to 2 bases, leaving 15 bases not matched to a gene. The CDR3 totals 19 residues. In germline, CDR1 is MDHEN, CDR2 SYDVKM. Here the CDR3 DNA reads TGTGCCAGCAGCCGCAGGCTAGGGACTAGCGGGAGATCGCCCTACGAGCAGTACTTC. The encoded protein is CASSRRLGTSGRSPYEQYF. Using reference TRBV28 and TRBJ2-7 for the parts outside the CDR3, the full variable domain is DVKVTQSSRYLVKRTGEKVFLECVQDMDHENMFWYRQDPGLGLRLIYFSYDVKMKEKGDIPEGYSVSREKKERFSLILESASTNQTSMYLCASSRRLGTSGRSPYEQYFGPGTRLTVT.

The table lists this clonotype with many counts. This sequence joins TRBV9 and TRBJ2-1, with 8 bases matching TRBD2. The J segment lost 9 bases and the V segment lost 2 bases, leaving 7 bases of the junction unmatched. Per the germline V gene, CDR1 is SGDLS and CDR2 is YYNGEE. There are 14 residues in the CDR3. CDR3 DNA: TGTGCCAGCAGCGTCTACAGCGGGAGCGTTGAGCAGTTCTTC. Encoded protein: CASSVYSGSVEQFF.

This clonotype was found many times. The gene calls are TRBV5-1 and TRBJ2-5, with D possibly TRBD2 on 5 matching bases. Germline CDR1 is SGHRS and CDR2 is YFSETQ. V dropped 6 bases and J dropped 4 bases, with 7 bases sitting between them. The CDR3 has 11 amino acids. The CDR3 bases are TGCGCCAGCATTGAGGGAGAGACCCAGTACTTC. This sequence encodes CASIEGETQYF.

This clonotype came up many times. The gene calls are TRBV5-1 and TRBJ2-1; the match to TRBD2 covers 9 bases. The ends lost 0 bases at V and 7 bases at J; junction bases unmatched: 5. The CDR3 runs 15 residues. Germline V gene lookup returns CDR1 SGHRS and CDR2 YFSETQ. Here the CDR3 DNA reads TGCGCCAGCAGCTTGGCTAGCGGGATAGGGAATGAGCAGTTCTTC. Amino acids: CASSLASGIGNEQFF.

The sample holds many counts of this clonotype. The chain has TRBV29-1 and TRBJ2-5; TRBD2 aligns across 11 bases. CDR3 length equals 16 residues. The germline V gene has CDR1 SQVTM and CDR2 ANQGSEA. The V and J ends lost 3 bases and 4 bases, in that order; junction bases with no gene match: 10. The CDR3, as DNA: TGCAGCGTTGAGAGTGTGGTAGCGGGAGGGGCAGAGACCCAGTACTTC. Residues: CSVESVVAGGAETQYF.

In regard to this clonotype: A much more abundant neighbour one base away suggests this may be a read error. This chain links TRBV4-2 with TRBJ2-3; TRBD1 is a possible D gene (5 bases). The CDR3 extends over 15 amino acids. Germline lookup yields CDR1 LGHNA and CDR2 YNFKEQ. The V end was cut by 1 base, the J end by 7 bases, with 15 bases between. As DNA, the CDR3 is TGTGCCAGCAGCCAAGTCAGGGTAGATTCGCATACGCAGTATTTT. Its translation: CASSQVRVDSHTQYF.

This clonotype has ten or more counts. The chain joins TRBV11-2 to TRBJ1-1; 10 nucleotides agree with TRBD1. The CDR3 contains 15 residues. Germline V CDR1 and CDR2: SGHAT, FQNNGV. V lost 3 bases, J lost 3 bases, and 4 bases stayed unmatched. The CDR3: CASSLAGTGDTEAFF. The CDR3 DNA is TGTGCCAGCAGCTTGGCCGGGACAGGGGACACTGAAGCTTTCTTT.

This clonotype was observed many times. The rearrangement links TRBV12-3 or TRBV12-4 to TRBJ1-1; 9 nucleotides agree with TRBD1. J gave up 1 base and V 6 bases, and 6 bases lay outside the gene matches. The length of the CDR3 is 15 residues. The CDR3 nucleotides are TGTGCCAGCAGACTCCGGACAGGGGAGAACACTGAAGCTTTCTTT. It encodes CASRLRTGENTEAFF.

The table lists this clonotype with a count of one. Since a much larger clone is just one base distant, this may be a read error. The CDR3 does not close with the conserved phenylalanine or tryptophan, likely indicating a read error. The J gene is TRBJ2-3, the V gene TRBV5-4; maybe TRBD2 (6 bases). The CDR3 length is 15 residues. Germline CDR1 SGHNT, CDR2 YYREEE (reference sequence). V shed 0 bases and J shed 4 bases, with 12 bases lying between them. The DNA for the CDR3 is TGTGCCAGCAGCTTGGGACCATCGGGAGCAGATACGCAGTATTTG. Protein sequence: CASSLGPSGADTQYL.

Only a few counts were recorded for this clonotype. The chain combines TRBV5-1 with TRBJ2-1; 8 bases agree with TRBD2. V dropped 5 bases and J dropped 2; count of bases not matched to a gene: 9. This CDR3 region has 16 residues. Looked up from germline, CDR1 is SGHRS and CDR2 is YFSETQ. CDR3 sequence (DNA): TGCGCCAGCAGACATACTAGCGGCAACCCCTACAATGAGCAGTTCTTC. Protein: CASRHTSGNPYNEQFF.

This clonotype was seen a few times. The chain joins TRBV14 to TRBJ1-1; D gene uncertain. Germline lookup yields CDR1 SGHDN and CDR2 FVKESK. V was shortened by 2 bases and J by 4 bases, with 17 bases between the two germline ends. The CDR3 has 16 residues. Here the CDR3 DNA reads TGTGCCAGCAGCCAATTTAGCTCTTCGGCAGGCACTGAAGCTTTCTTT. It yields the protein CASSQFSSSAGTEAFF.

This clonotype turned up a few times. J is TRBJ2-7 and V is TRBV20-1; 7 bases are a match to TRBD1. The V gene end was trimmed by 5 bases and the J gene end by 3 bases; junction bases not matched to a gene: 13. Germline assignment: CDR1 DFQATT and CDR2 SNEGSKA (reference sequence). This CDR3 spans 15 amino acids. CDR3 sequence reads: CSAPLKPGQFYEQYF. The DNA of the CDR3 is TGCAGTGCTCCACTCAAACCGGGACAGTTCTACGAGCAGTACTTC.

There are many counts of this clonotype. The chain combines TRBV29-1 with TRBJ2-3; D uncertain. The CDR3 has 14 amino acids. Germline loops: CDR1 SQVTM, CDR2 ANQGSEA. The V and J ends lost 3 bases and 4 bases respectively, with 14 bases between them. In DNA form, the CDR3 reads TGCAGCGTTGAGGGAATCGGACCTCCAGATACGCAGTATTTT. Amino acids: CSVEGIGPPDTQYF.

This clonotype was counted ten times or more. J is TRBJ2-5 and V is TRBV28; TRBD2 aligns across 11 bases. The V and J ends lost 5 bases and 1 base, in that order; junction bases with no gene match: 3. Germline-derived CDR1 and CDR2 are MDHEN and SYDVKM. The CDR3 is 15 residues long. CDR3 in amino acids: CASSTSGSLQETQYF. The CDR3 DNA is TGTGCCAGCAGTACTAGCGGGAGCCTCCAAGAGACCCAGTACTTC.

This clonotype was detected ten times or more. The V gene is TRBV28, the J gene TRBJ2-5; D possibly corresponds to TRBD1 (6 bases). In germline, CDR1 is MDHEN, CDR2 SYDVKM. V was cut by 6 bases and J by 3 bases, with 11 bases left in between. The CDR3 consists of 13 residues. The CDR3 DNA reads TGTGCCAGCAGGCTACAGGGTAAAGAGACCCAGTACTTC. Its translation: CASRLQGKETQYF.

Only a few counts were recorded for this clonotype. This CDR3 reads CASKAGPSYEQYF. CDR3 DNA: TGCGCCAGCAAAGCGGGTCCCTCCTACGAGCAGTACTTC. This chain links TRBV5-1 with TRBJ2-7, with a weak D call TRBD2 (6 bases). The germline V gene has CDR1 SGHRS and CDR2 YFSETQ. The CDR3 sequence is 13 residues long. V was pared by 6 bases and J by 0 bases, with 10 bases between.